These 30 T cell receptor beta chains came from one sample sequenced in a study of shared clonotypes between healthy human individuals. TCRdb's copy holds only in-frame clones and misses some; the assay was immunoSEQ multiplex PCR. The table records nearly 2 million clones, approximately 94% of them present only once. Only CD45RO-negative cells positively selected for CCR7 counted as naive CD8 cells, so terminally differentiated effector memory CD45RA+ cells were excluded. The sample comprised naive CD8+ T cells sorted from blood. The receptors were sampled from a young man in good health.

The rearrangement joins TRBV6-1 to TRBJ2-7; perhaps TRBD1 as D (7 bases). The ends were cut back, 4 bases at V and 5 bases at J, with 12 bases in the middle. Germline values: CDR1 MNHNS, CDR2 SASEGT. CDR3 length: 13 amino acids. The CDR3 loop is CASSVRGEHEQYF. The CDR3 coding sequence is TGTGCCAGCAGTGTCAGGGGGGAGCACGAGCAGTACTTC.

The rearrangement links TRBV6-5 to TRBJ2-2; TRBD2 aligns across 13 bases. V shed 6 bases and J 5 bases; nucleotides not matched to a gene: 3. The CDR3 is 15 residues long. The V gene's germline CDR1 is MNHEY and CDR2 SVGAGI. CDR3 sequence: CASSQGLAGTGELFF. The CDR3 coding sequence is TGTGCCAGCAGCCAGGGACTAGCGGGGACCGGGGAGCTGTTTTTT.

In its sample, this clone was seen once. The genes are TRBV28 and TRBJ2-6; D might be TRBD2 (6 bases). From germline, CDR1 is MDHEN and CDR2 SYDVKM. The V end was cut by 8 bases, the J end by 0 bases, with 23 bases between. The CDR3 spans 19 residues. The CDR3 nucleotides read TGTGCCAGCTGCTCATCCGGGACTTCCACCCTCTCTGGGGCCAACGTCCTGACTTTC. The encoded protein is CASCSSGTSTLSGANVLTF. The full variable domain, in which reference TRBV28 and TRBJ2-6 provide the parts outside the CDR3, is DVKVTQSSRYLVKRTGEKVFLECVQDMDHENMFWYRQDPGLGLRLIYFSYDVKMKEKGDIPEGYSVSREKKERFSLILESASTNQTSMYLCASCSSGTSTLSGANVLTFGAGSRLTVL.

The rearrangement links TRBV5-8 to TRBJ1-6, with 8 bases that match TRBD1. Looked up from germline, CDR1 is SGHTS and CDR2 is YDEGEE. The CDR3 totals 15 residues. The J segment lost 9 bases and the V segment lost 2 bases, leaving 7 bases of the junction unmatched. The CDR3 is CASSFDRGLGSPLHF. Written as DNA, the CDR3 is TGTGCCAGCAGCTTCGACAGGGGACTGGGTTCACCCCTCCACTTT.

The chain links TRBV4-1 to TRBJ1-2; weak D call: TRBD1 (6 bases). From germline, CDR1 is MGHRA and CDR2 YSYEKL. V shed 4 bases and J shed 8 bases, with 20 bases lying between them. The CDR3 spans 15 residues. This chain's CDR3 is CASSPSRGGAHGYTF. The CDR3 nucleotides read TGCGCCAGCAGCCCCTCCCGGGGGGGGGCTCACGGCTACACCTTC.

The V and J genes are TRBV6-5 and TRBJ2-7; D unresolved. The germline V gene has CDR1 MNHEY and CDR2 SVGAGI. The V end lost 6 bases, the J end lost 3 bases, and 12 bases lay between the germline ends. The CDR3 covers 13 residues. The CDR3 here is CASSPEYGYEQYF. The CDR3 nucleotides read TGTGCCAGCAGCCCAGAGTACGGCTACGAGCAGTACTTC.

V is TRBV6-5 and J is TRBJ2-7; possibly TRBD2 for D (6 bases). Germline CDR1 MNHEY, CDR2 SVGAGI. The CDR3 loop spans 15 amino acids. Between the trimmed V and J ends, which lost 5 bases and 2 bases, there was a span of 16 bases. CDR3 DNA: TGTGCCAGCAGTCAAGGGACTGGCAAGGCCTACGAGCAGTACTTC. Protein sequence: CASSQGTGKAYEQYF.

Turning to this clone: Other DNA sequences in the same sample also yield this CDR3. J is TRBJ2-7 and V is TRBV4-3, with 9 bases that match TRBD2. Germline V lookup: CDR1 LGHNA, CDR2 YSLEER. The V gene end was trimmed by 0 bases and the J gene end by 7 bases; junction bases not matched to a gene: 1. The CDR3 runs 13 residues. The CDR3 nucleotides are TGCGCCAGCAGCCAAGATCTAGCGGGAGAGCAGTACTTC. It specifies CASSQDLAGEQYF.

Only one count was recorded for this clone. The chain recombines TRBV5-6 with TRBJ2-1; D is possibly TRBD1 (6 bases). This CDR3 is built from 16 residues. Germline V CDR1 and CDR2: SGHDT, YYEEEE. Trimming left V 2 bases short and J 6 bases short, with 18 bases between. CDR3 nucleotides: TGTGCCAGCAGCTTCATACGTTACGGACAGACCAATGAGCAGTTCTTC. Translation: CASSFIRYGQTNEQFF. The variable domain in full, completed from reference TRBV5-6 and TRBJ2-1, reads DAGVTQSPTHLIKTRGQQVTLRCSPKSGHDTVSWYQQALGQGPQFIFQYYEEEERQRGNFPDRFSGHQFPNYSSELNVNALLLGDSALYLCASSFIRYGQTNEQFFGPGTRLTVL.

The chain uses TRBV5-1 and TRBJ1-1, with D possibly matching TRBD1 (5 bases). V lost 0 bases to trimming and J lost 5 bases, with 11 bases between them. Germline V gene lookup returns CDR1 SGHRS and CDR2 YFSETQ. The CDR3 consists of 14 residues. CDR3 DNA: TGCGCCAGCAGCTTGGGGGGCTATCGGACTGAAGCTTTCTTT. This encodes CASSLGGYRTEAFF.

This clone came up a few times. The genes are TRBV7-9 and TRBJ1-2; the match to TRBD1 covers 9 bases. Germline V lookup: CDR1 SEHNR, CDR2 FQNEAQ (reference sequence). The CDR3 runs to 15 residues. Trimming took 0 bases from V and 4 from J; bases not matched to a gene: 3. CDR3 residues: CASSLAGTGRYGYTF. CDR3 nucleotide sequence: TGTGCCAGCAGCTTAGCAGGGACAGGGCGCTATGGCTACACCTTC. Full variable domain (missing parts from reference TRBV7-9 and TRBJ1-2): DTGVSQNPRHKITKRGQNVTFRCDPISEHNRLYWYRQTLGQGPEFLTYFQNEAQLEKSRLLSDRFSAERPKGSFSTLEIQRTEQGDSAMYLCASSLAGTGRYGYTFGSGTRLTVV.

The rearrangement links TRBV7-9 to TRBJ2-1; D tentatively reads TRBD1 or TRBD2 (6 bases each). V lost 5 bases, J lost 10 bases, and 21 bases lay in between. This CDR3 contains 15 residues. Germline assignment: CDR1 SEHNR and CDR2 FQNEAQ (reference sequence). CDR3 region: CASSAGQGMESEQFF. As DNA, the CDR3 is TGTGCCAGCAGCGCGGGACAAGGAATGGAAAGCGAGCAGTTCTTC.

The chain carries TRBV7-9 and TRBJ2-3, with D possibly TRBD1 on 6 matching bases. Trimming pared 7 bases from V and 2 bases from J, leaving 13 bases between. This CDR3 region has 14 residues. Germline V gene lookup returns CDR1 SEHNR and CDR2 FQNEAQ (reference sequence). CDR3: CASKGVRSTDTQYF. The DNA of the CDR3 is TGTGCCAGCAAGGGGGTTAGGTCCACAGATACGCAGTATTTT.

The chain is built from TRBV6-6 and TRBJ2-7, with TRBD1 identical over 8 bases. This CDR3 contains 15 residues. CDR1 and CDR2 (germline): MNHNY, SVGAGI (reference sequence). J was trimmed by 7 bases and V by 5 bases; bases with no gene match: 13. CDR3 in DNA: TGTGCCAGCAGTCCCACCGTTTCCAGGGGGCCTGAGCAGTACTTC. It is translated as CASSPTVSRGPEQYF.

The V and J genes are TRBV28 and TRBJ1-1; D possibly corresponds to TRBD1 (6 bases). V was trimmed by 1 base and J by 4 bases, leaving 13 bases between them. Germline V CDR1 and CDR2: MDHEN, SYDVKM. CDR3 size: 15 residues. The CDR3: CASSLYRGASTEAFF. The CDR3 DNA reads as TGTGCCAGCAGTTTATATCGGGGGGCAAGCACTGAAGCTTTCTTT.

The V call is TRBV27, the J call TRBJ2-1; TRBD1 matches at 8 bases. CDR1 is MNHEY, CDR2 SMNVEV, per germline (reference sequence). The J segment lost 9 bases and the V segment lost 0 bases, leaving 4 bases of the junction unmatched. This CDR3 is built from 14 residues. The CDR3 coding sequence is TGTGCCAGCAGTTTATCTACAGGGGGAGTTGAGCAGTTCTTC. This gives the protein CASSLSTGGVEQFF.

CDR3 sequence: CATEGAGGGTQYF. The CDR3 nucleotides read TGTGCCACCGAAGGGGCGGGAGGGGGGACCCAGTACTTC. The rearrangement joins TRBV10-3 to TRBJ2-5, with 9 nucleotides matching TRBD2. J lost 7 bases, V lost 10 bases, and 10 bases had no gene match. From germline, CDR1 is ENHRY and CDR2 SYGVKD. This CDR3 is 13 amino acids long.

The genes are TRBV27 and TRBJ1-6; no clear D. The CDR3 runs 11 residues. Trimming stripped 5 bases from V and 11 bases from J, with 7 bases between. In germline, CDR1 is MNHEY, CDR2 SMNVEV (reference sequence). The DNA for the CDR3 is TGTGCCAGCAGTGGCGGGGCACCCCTCCACTTT. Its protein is CASSGGAPLHF.

The CDR3 DNA is TGTGCCAGCAGTCCTCTGGGGGATTCGGGGAATGAGCAGTTCTTC. This translates into CASSPLGDSGNEQFF. The chain combines TRBV2 with TRBJ2-1; D is perhaps TRBD1 or TRBD2 (5 bases each). CDR1 is SNHLY, CDR2 FYNNEI, per germline. The CDR3 is 15 amino acids. V gave up 5 bases and J gave up 7 bases, with 18 bases separating them.

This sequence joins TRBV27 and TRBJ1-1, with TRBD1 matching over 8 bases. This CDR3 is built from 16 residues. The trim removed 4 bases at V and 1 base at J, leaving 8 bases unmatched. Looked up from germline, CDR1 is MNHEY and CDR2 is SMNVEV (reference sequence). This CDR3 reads CASSSSPGTGNTEAFF. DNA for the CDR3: TGTGCCAGCAGTTCCTCACCCGGGACAGGGAACACTGAAGCTTTCTTT.

As DNA, the CDR3 is TGTGGTTGGGAGGGGGCGGATTCTAACTATGGCTACACCTTC. It is translated as CGWEGADSNYGYTF. The chain joins TRBV5-5 to TRBJ1-2; TRBD1 matches 7 bases. CDR1 is SGHKS, CDR2 YYEKEE, per germline (reference sequence). This CDR3 is 14 amino acids long.

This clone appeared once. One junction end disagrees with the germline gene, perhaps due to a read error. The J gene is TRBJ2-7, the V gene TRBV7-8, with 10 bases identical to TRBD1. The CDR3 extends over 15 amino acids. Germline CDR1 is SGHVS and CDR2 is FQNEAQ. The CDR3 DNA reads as TGTGCCAGCAGCACCCGGGACAGGGGCTCCGACGAGCAGTACTTC. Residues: CASSTRDRGSDEQYF.

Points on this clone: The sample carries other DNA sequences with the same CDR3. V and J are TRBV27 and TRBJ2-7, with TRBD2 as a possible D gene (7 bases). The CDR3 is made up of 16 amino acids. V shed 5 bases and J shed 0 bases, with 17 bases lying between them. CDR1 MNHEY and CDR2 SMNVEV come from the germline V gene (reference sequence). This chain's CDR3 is CASSPSRGGLSYEQYF. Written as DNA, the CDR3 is TGTGCCAGCAGTCCATCTAGGGGGGGCCTCTCCTACGAGCAGTACTTC.

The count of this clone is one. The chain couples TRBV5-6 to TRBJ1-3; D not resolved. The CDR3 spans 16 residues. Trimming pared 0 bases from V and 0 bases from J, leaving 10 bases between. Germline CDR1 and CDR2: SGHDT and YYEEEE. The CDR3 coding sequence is TGTGCCAGCAGCTTGGTGGGCCGGGACTCTGGAAACACCATATATTTT. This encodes CASSLVGRDSGNTIYF.

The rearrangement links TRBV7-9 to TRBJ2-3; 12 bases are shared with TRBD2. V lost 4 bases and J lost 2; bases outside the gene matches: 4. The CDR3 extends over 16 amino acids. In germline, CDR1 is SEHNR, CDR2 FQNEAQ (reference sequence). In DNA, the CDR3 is TGTGCCAGCAGCTCGGGGACTAGCGGGTTCACAGATACGCAGTATTTT. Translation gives CASSSGTSGFTDTQYF.

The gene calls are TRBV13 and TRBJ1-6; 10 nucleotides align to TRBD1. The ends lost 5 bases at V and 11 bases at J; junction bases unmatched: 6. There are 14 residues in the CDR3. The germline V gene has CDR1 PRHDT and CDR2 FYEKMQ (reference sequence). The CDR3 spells CASSQGTGATPLHF. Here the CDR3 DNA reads TGTGCCAGCAGCCAAGGGACAGGGGCTACACCCCTCCACTTT.

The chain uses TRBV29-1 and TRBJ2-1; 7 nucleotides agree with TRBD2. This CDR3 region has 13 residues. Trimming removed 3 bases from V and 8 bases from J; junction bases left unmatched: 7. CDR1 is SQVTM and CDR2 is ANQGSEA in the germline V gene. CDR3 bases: TGCAGCGTTGACGGTAGCGGGTTCTATGAGCAGTTCTTC. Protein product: CSVDGSGFYEQFF.

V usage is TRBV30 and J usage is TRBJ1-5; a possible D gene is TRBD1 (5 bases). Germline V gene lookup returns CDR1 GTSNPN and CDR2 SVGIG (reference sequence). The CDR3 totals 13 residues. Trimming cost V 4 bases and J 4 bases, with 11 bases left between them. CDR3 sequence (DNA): TGTGCCTGGACCGCGGGGGGTAATCAGCCCCAGCATTTT. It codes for CAWTAGGNQPQHF.

CDR3 region: CASSWVRGNYNEQFF. The DNA of the CDR3 is TGTGCCAGCAGCTGGGTACGAGGGAACTACAATGAGCAGTTCTTC. The chain uses TRBV7-9 and TRBJ2-1; D is possibly TRBD2 (5 bases). Germline assignment: CDR1 SEHNR and CDR2 FQNEAQ (reference sequence). This CDR3 is 15 amino acids long. The germline V and J ends were trimmed by 4 bases and 3 bases, with 13 bases remaining between them.

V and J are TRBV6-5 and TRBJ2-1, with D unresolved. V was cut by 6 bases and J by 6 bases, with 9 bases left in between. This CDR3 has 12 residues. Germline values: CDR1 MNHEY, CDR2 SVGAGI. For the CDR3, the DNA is TGTGCCAGCAGCCAGGACCCCAATGAGCAGTTCTTC. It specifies CASSQDPNEQFF.